This T cell receptor (beta chain) was sequenced for a study of blood T cell repertoires in COVID-19 (dated by TCRdb to 2020 to 2022). Context from the whole study: Samples covering the acute and convalescent phases of COVID-19 were provided by collaborators in the United States, Italy and Spain. The prospective study material was composed of cDNA or gDNA derived from T cells, B-cell-depleted T cells, or PBMCs. Deeply sampled blood TCRbeta repertoires from subjects exposed to, actively infected with, or recovered from COVID-19 were included in the dataset. The repertoires were released in a freely available public database intended as a resource for research on the immune response to SARS-CoV-2. The samples were drawn from the first 160 participants of the ongoing ImmuneRACE study and from 950 to 1,500 subjects provided by 6 global collaborators. Sample metadata almost always included a de-identified subject ID, COVID-19 status, age in years and sex. Where HLA class I and class II types were available, the types were taken from metadata supplied by the sample provider, not from assay-based typing. The investigation overall reported the following: The amount of clinical and demographic metadata varied by source and participant and was provided uncurated.

The immunoSEQ Assay, a bias-controlled multiplex PCR, was used to amplify TCRbeta CDR3 regions from genomic DNA. The authors' analysis ran thus. The number of nucleated cells in each sample was estimated by amplification of reference gene primers within the assay. To quantify the absolute abundance of each unique TCRbeta CDR3 rearrangement, sequence reads were collapsed and filtered. For each sample, productive Simpson clonality was calculated as the square root of Simpson's diversity index across productive rearrangements. TCRdb provides this immuneACCESS table in a form limited to in-frame rearrangements. Some clones are lacking; in checked studies, under half of them reflect an unresolved V gene, and why the rest are absent is not known. V and J calls and clone size come straight from that table; D and trimming were deduced from the DNA. Within this sample are approximately 250,000 clones, with about nine tenths of them counted one time only. The ten largest make up roughly 3.9% of the sample.

Worth noting for this clone: Its target antigen remains unknown. The input lacks base qualities; no much larger clone sits a single base away.

The V end gives up 6 bases and the J end 0 bases, leaving 5 bases in the junction not matched to a gene. The germline V gene (reference sequence) yields SGHAT for CDR1 and FQDESV for CDR2. Reading from cysteine to phenylalanine, the CDR3 counts 15 amino acids. Of all the DNA, just the CDR3 is kept, 45 bases in frame from base 1. Participants in the prospective study were aged roughly 18 to 89 years, lived in approximately 26 United States geographic areas, and enrolled through a virtual design. In the prospective study, participants were assigned to cohorts based on the clinical history participants reported in a screening survey and a study questionnaire. Mobile phlebotomists in the prospective study collected whole blood, serum and a nasopharyngeal or oropharyngeal swab from every participant. Prospective study participants could optionally give additional blood draws and questionnaires over an approximately 2-month period. Blood samples from the prospective study were shipped frozen or at room temperature prior to DNA extraction.

This chain joins TRBV11-1 to TRBJ2-1; 7 of the junction bases match TRBD2. Sample: PBMCs or T cells enriched from blood (not recorded which). The TCR was taken from a woman aged 25 to 39 with acute COVID-19. CDR3 sequence: CASSTGTTSYNEQFF. The nucleotides read TGTGCCAGCAGTACTGGGACTACCTCCTACAATGAGCAGTTCTTC.